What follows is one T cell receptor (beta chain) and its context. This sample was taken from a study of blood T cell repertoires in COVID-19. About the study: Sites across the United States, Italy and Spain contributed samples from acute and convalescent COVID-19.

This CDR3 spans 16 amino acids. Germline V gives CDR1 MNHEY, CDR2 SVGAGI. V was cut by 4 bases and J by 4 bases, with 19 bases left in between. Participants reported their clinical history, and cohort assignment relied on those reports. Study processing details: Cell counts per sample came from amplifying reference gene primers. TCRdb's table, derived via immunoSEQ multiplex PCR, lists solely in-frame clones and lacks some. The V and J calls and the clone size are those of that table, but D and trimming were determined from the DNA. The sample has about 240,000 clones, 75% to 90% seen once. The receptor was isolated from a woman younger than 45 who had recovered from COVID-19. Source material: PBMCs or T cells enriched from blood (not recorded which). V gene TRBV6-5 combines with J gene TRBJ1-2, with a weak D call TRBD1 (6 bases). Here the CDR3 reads CASSFGQSSALYGYTF. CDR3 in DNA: TGTGCCAGCAGTTTTGGACAGTCTTCAGCCCTCTATGGCTACACCTTC.